These T cell receptor beta chains were read from a single sample in a study of T cells after posttransplantation cyclophosphamide. Generated by immunoSEQ multiplex PCR, the TCRdb table keeps only in-frame clones and is missing some. In the table there are 25,000 to 30,000 clones, roughly 88% of which are singletons. What was sequenced was PBMCs. All receptors come from a man aged 50 or older. Each CDR3 is given with its conserved first and last residue. D genes are given only for firm matches. Some rows have no size entry. The others give once, few or many, or a class for an expanded clone.

v_call: TRBV2; clone_size: .; d_call: TRBD1; j_call: TRBJ2-7; cdr3_nt: TGTGCCAGCACAGGGGGAACCTACGAGCAGTACTTC; cdr3_aa: CASTGGTYEQYF
v_call: TRBV6-1; clone_size: .; d_call: TRBD1; j_call: TRBJ1-2; cdr3_nt: TGTGCCAGCAGTGTCCTAGGGACAGGAGATTATGGCTACACCTTC; cdr3_aa: CASSVLGTGDYGYTF
v_call: TRBV11-3; clone_size: .; d_call: TRBD1; j_call: TRBJ2-7; cdr3_nt: TGTGCCAGCAGCTTAGGGACAGGAGTTTACGAGCAGTACTTC; cdr3_aa: CASSLGTGVYEQYF
v_call: TRBV6-5; clone_size: .; d_call: .; j_call: TRBJ1-3; cdr3_nt: TGTGCCAGCAGTTACACAGGGACCCCTGGAAACACCATATATTTT; cdr3_aa: CASSYTGTPGNTIYF
v_call: TRBV11-1; clone_size: .; d_call: .; j_call: TRBJ1-2; cdr3_nt: TGTGCCAGCAGCTTGAGCGGGCGGCGCCATGGCTACACCTTC; cdr3_aa: CASSLSGRRHGYTF
v_call: TRBV28; clone_size: few; d_call: TRBD1; j_call: TRBJ1-1; cdr3_nt: TGTGCCAGCAGTCTGACAGGGTTACCTGAAGCTTTCTTT; cdr3_aa: CASSLTGLPEAFF
v_call: TRBV11-3; clone_size: .; d_call: .; j_call: TRBJ2-7; cdr3_nt: TGTGCCAGCAGCCCACTTGAACTCGACGGACTCTACGAGCAGTACTTC; cdr3_aa: CASSPLELDGLYEQYF
v_call: TRBV7-2; clone_size: once; d_call: .; j_call: TRBJ1-1; cdr3_nt: TGTGCCAGCAGCTTAGACCCCCGGGACACTGAAGCTTTCTTT; cdr3_aa: CASSLDPRDTEAFF
v_call: TRBV5-5; clone_size: .; d_call: TRBD1; j_call: TRBJ2-3; cdr3_nt: TGTGCCAGCAGCCCACAGGGGCACCGGTCAGGGTATTTT; cdr3_aa: CASSPQGHRSGYF
v_call: TRBV23-1; clone_size: .; d_call: .; j_call: TRBJ2-3; cdr3_nt: TGCGCCAGCAGCCCCCTATTCGGGGATACGCAGTATTTT; cdr3_aa: CASSPLFGDTQYF
v_call: TRBV6-4; clone_size: .; d_call: .; j_call: TRBJ1-5; cdr3_nt: TGTGCCAGCAGCCTAGAACCTTTCAATCAGCCCCAGCATTTT; cdr3_aa: CASSLEPFNQPQHF
v_call: TRBV11-2; clone_size: once; d_call: .; j_call: TRBJ1-4; cdr3_nt: TGTGCCCATGGATTGGGGGGTAGTAATGAAAAACTGTTTTTT; cdr3_aa: CAHGLGGSNEKLFF
v_call: TRBV5-5; clone_size: .; d_call: .; j_call: TRBJ2-2; cdr3_nt: TGTGCCAGCAGCTCGAAAAGGGGGTACAACACCGGGGAGCTGTTTTTT; cdr3_aa: CASSSKRGYNTGELFF
v_call: TRBV6-1; clone_size: .; d_call: .; j_call: TRBJ2-1; cdr3_nt: TGTGCCAGCAGTGAAAGGGGACTCAACCGACGAGAACTTACAAATGAGCAGTTCTTC; cdr3_aa: CASSERGLNRRELTNEQFF
v_call: TRBV27; clone_size: .; d_call: TRBD2; j_call: TRBJ2-1; cdr3_nt: TGTGCCAGCAGATTCTTGGGGGGGGAGTTAAATGAGCAGTTCTTC; cdr3_aa: CASRFLGGELNEQFF
v_call: TRBV27; clone_size: .; d_call: .; j_call: TRBJ2-5; cdr3_nt: TGTGCCAGCAGTTTCCACGGGCAAGAGACCCAGTACTTC; cdr3_aa: CASSFHGQETQYF
v_call: TRBV6-6; clone_size: few; d_call: .; j_call: TRBJ1-3; cdr3_nt: TGTGCCAGCAGTCAACCCTTGGGGGGCTCTGGAAACACCATATATTTT; cdr3_aa: CASSQPLGGSGNTIYF
v_call: TRBV10-3; clone_size: .; d_call: TRBD2; j_call: TRBJ2-7; cdr3_nt: TGTGCCACAAGCGGGGCGGGACCCTACGAGCAGTACTTC; cdr3_aa: CATSGAGPYEQYF
v_call: TRBV10-3; clone_size: .; d_call: TRBD1; j_call: TRBJ1-6; cdr3_nt: TGTGCCATCAGGGGGGACAGGGACGGGACGCCCCTCCACTTT; cdr3_aa: CAIRGDRDGTPLHF
v_call: TRBV6-5; clone_size: .; d_call: .; j_call: TRBJ1-1; cdr3_nt: TGTGCCTCCCAGGGGACCATGAACACTGAAGCTTTCTTT; cdr3_aa: CASQGTMNTEAFF
v_call: TRBV7-3; clone_size: .; d_call: .; j_call: TRBJ1-1; cdr3_nt: TGTGCCAGCAGCCCAGGACAGTCGAACACTGAAGCTTTCTTT; cdr3_aa: CASSPGQSNTEAFF
v_call: TRBV28; clone_size: .; d_call: .; j_call: TRBJ1-1; cdr3_nt: TGTGCCAGCCACCCCAGGGATCCCAGCCGGGCTTTCTTT; cdr3_aa: CASHPRDPSRAFF
v_call: TRBV30; clone_size: .; d_call: .; j_call: TRBJ1-3; cdr3_nt: TGTGCCTGGAGTCCCCAAGGGGTGACCGCTGGAAACACCATATATTTT; cdr3_aa: CAWSPQGVTAGNTIYF
v_call: TRBV15; clone_size: .; d_call: .; j_call: TRBJ1-2; cdr3_nt: TGTGCCACCAGCAAAAGCAAGCCCTATGGCTACACCTTC; cdr3_aa: CATSKSKPYGYTF
v_call: TRBV19; clone_size: .; d_call: .; j_call: TRBJ1-1; cdr3_nt: TGTGCCAGTAGTACTCCCCCTACTGAAGCTTTCTTT; cdr3_aa: CASSTPPTEAFF
v_call: TRBV6-1; clone_size: .; d_call: .; j_call: TRBJ2-2; cdr3_nt: TGTGCCAGCTTGAGGCCAAACACCGGGGAGCTGTTTTTT; cdr3_aa: CASLRPNTGELFF
v_call: TRBV18; clone_size: .; d_call: TRBD2; j_call: TRBJ2-7; cdr3_nt: TGTGCCAGCTCTCCAGGACTAGCGGGAGGCAGCGAGCAGTACTTC; cdr3_aa: CASSPGLAGGSEQYF
v_call: TRBV6-6; clone_size: .; d_call: .; j_call: TRBJ2-5; cdr3_nt: TGTGCCAGCAGAGACAAAGACTACCCAGAGACCCAGTACTTC; cdr3_aa: CASRDKDYPETQYF
v_call: TRBV29-1; clone_size: .; d_call: .; j_call: TRBJ2-1; cdr3_nt: TGCAGCGTTAGGGTGCGGGTCAACATAAATGAGCAGTTCTTC; cdr3_aa: CSVRVRVNINEQFF
v_call: TRBV7-2; clone_size: .; d_call: TRBD1; j_call: TRBJ2-1; cdr3_nt: TGTGCCAGCAGCCATTCAGCCCCGGGACAGGGGAGCGATGAGCAGTTCTTC; cdr3_aa: CASSHSAPGQGSDEQFF
v_call: TRBV6-6; clone_size: .; d_call: .; j_call: TRBJ1-5; cdr3_nt: TGTGCCAGCAGCGATAGAAGAGATCAGCCCCAGCATTTT; cdr3_aa: CASSDRRDQPQHF
v_call: TRBV5-1; clone_size: .; d_call: .; j_call: TRBJ2-7; cdr3_nt: TGCGCCAGCAGCTGGACCGCCTGGGGGCTCGAGAGTAAGTTCTACGAGCAGTACTTC; cdr3_aa: CASSWTAWGLESKFYEQYF
v_call: TRBV13; clone_size: .; d_call: .; j_call: TRBJ1-1; cdr3_nt: TGTGCCAGCAGCCTCGGACGGAGGATGAACACTGAAGCTTTCTTT; cdr3_aa: CASSLGRRMNTEAFF
v_call: TRBV7-2; clone_size: few; d_call: .; j_call: TRBJ2-3; cdr3_nt: TGTGCCAGCAGCTTTCAGACATCTAGCACAGATACGCAGTATTTT; cdr3_aa: CASSFQTSSTDTQYF
v_call: TRBV7-2; clone_size: .; d_call: TRBD2; j_call: TRBJ2-7; cdr3_nt: TGTGCCAGCAGCTTGACTAGCGGGAGCAACGAGCAGTACTTC; cdr3_aa: CASSLTSGSNEQYF
v_call: TRBV6-5; clone_size: .; d_call: .; j_call: TRBJ2-7; cdr3_nt: TGTGCCACCGCTCGAGGCGACTCCTACGAGCAGTACTTC; cdr3_aa: CATARGDSYEQYF
v_call: TRBV7-8; clone_size: .; d_call: TRBD1; j_call: TRBJ2-1; cdr3_nt: TGTGCCAGCAGCTCCATCCGGGACAGGAACTACAATGAGCAGTTCTTC; cdr3_aa: CASSSIRDRNYNEQFF
v_call: TRBV5-5; clone_size: .; d_call: .; j_call: TRBJ2-7; cdr3_nt: TGTGCCAGCAGCTTTTTGGCAGGGGGAATGACGGGACTTTTTCCCGAGCAGTACTTC; cdr3_aa: CASSFLAGGMTGLFPEQYF
v_call: TRBV19; clone_size: .; d_call: TRBD1; j_call: TRBJ1-2; cdr3_nt: TGTGCCAGCCTACCGGGACAGGGGAAGAGCTACACCTTC; cdr3_aa: CASLPGQGKSYTF
v_call: TRBV18; clone_size: .; d_call: .; j_call: TRBJ1-5; cdr3_nt: TGTGCCAGCTCACCGATACCGGGAACTCAGCCCCAGCATTTT; cdr3_aa: CASSPIPGTQPQHF
v_call: TRBV4-3; clone_size: .; d_call: TRBD2; j_call: TRBJ2-1; cdr3_nt: TGCGCCAGCAGCCAAGATACTTTGGGGCGGGGGGGGAGCAATGAGCAGTTCTTC; cdr3_aa: CASSQDTLGRGGSNEQFF
v_call: TRBV7-3; clone_size: .; d_call: .; j_call: TRBJ2-1; cdr3_nt: TGTGCCAGCAGCTTAACGATGGGGGGTGAGCAGTTCTTC; cdr3_aa: CASSLTMGGEQFF
v_call: TRBV6-5; clone_size: .; d_call: TRBD1; j_call: TRBJ2-5; cdr3_nt: TGTGCCAGCAGCCCAACCACGGGACAGTTATACTTC; cdr3_aa: CASSPTTGQLYF
v_call: TRBV6-6; clone_size: .; d_call: .; j_call: TRBJ2-7; cdr3_nt: TGTGCCAGCAAGGCAGGAACCTACGAGCAGTACTTC; cdr3_aa: CASKAGTYEQYF
v_call: TRBV19; clone_size: .; d_call: TRBD2; j_call: TRBJ2-3; cdr3_nt: TGTGCCAGTAGTATAGGATTAGCGGGAGGCCCAGATACGCAGTATTTT; cdr3_aa: CASSIGLAGGPDTQYF
v_call: TRBV7-3; clone_size: .; d_call: TRBD2; j_call: TRBJ2-1; cdr3_nt: TGTGCCAGCAGCTTCACTAGCGGGTCTTACAATGAGCAGTTCTTC; cdr3_aa: CASSFTSGSYNEQFF
v_call: TRBV6-1; clone_size: .; d_call: .; j_call: TRBJ1-6; cdr3_nt: TGTGCCAGCAGTGAATCTTTAGGGGTGGGATCACCCCTCCACTTT; cdr3_aa: CASSESLGVGSPLHF
v_call: TRBV19; clone_size: once; d_call: TRBD1; j_call: TRBJ2-7; cdr3_nt: TGTGCCAGTAGTATAGAGGCCGGGACAGGGTCTTACGAGCAGTACTTC; cdr3_aa: CASSIEAGTGSYEQYF
v_call: TRBV29-1; clone_size: .; d_call: .; j_call: TRBJ2-3; cdr3_nt: TGCAGCGTTGCCGAGGTGGATACGCAGTATTTT; cdr3_aa: CSVAEVDTQYF
v_call: TRBV5-1; clone_size: once; d_call: .; j_call: TRBJ2-2; cdr3_nt: TGCGCCAGCAGCTTCCAGTCCCAGAACACCGGGGAGCTGTTTTTT; cdr3_aa: CASSFQSQNTGELFF
v_call: TRBV19; clone_size: .; d_call: .; j_call: TRBJ1-5; cdr3_nt: TGTGCCAGTAGCCAGGACGGGGGCAATCAGCCCCAGCATTTT; cdr3_aa: CASSQDGGNQPQHF
v_call: TRBV15; clone_size: .; d_call: TRBD2; j_call: TRBJ2-1; cdr3_nt: TGTGCCACCAGCAGAGATCCGGTAGCGGGAGGGAATGAGCAGTTCTTC; cdr3_aa: CATSRDPVAGGNEQFF
v_call: TRBV5-5; clone_size: .; d_call: .; j_call: TRBJ2-7; cdr3_nt: TGTGCCAGCAGCTCGGGTTGGGGCAGCTCCTACGAGCAGTACTTC; cdr3_aa: CASSSGWGSSYEQYF
v_call: TRBV6-1; clone_size: .; d_call: .; j_call: TRBJ2-2; cdr3_nt: TGTGCCAGCAGTCGAAGCCAGGCTCTTACCGGGGAGCTGTTTTTT; cdr3_aa: CASSRSQALTGELFF
v_call: TRBV6-5; clone_size: few; d_call: .; j_call: TRBJ1-1; cdr3_nt: TGTGCCAGCAGTTACCGGGGAGGGAGCGCTGAAGCTTTCTTT; cdr3_aa: CASSYRGGSAEAFF
v_call: TRBV30; clone_size: .; d_call: .; j_call: TRBJ1-2; cdr3_nt: TGTGCCCGGGGGGACTCTACCTATGGCTACACCTTC; cdr3_aa: CARGDSTYGYTF
v_call: TRBV7-9; clone_size: .; d_call: .; j_call: TRBJ1-3; cdr3_nt: TGTGCCAGCAGCTTGCTTCAGGGAAACACCATATATTTT; cdr3_aa: CASSLLQGNTIYF
v_call: TRBV30; clone_size: .; d_call: TRBD1; j_call: TRBJ1-4; cdr3_nt: TGTGCCTGCAAGACAGGGGATAATGAAAAACTGTTTTTT; cdr3_aa: CACKTGDNEKLFF